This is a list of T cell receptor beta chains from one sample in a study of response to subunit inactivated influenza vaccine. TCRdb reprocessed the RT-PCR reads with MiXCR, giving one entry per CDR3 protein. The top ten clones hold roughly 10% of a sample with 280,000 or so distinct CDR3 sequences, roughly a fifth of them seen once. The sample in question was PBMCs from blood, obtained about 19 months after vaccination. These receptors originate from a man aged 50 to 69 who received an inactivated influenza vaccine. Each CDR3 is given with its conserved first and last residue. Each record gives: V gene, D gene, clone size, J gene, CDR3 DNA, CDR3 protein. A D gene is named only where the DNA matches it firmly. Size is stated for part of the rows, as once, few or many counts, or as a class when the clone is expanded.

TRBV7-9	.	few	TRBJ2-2	TGTGCCACCACCGGACAGGGACTAACCACCGGGGAGCTGTTTTTT	CATTGQGLTTGELFF
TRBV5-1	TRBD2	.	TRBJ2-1	TGCGCCAGCAGACGGACTAGCGGGAGTTGTAATGAGCAGTTCTTC	CASRRTSGSCNEQFF
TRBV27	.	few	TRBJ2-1	TGTGCCAGCAGTCTTGCGGGGACCCCCTACAATGAGCAGTTCTTC	CASSLAGTPYNEQFF
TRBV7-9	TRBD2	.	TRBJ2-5	TGTGCCAGCAGCCCCGGGACTATCCAAGAGACCCAGTACTTC	CASSPGTIQETQYF
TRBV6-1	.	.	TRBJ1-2	TGTGCCAGCAGCCGAGCAGGGATTTATGGCTACACCTTC	CASSRAGIYGYTF
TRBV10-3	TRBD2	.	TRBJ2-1	TGTGCCACGGAGCGGGGGCGCGACCCTTACAATGAGCAGTTCTTC	CATERGRDPYNEQFF
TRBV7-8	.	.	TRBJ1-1	TGTGCCAGCAGCTTAGGCGGGCAGGGTGTCACGAACACTGAAGCTTTCTTT	CASSLGGQGVTNTEAFF
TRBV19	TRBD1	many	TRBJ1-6	TGTGCCAGTAGTCGAACAGGGGACAATTCACCCCTCCACTTT	CASSRTGDNSPLHF
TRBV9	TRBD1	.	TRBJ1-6	TGTGCCAGCAGCGCATTACAGGGGAATAATTCACCCCTCCACTTT	CASSALQGNNSPLHF
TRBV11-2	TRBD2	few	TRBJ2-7	TGTGCCAGCAGCTTATATCTAGCGGGGTTATCCTACGAGCAGTACTTC	CASSLYLAGLSYEQYF
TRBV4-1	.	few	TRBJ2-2	TGCGCCAGCAGCCAAGAGGGACTTCACACCGGGGAGCTGTTTTTT	CASSQEGLHTGELFF
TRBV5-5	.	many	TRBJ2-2	TGTGCCAGCAGCTTAGGACCCAGTCCGAACACCGGGGAGCTGTTTTTT	CASSLGPSPNTGELFF
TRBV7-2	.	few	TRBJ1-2	TGTGCCAGCAGCTTAGGGCCAGATGATGGCTACACCTTC	CASSLGPDDGYTF
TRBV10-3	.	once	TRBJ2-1	TGTGCCATCAGTGAGTCTCCCAGCGTAGTAGGGCAGTTCTTC	CAISESPSVVGQFF
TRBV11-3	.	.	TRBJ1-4	.	CASRQIRRVMKNCFF
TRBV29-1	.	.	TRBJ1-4	TGCAGCGCCTGGGCCTCCGAGGAACTGTTTTTT	CSAWASEELFF
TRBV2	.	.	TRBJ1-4	TGTGCCAGCAGTGAAAGGGGGATCTCAACTAATGAAAAACTGTTTTTT	CASSERGISTNEKLFF
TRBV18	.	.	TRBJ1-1	TGTGCCAGCTCGCCCCCGGGCAGGGGTGAAGCTTTCTTT	CASSPPGRGEAFF
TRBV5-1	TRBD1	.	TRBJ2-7	TGCGCCAGCAATTCGGGACAGGGCTACTCCTACGAGCAGTACTTC	CASNSGQGYSYEQYF
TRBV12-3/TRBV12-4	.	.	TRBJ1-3	TGTGCCAGCAGTTTATCAGGGGTCGGAAACACCATATATTTT	CASSLSGVGNTIYF